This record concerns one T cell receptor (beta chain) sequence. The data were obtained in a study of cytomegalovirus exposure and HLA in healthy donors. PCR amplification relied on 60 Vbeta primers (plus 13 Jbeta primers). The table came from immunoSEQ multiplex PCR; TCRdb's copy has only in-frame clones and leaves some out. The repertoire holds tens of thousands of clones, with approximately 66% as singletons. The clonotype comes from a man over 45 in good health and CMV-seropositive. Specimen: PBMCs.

The CDR3 region is CSVEGGQGIAEAFF. CDR3 in DNA: TGCAGCGTTGAGGGAGGGCAGGGGATCGCTGAAGCTTTCTTT. V and J are TRBV29-1 and TRBJ1-1, with D possibly TRBD1 on 6 matching bases. Trimming left V 3 bases short and J 6 bases short, with 17 bases between. In germline, CDR1 is SQVTM, CDR2 ANQGSEA. The CDR3 sequence is 14 residues long.